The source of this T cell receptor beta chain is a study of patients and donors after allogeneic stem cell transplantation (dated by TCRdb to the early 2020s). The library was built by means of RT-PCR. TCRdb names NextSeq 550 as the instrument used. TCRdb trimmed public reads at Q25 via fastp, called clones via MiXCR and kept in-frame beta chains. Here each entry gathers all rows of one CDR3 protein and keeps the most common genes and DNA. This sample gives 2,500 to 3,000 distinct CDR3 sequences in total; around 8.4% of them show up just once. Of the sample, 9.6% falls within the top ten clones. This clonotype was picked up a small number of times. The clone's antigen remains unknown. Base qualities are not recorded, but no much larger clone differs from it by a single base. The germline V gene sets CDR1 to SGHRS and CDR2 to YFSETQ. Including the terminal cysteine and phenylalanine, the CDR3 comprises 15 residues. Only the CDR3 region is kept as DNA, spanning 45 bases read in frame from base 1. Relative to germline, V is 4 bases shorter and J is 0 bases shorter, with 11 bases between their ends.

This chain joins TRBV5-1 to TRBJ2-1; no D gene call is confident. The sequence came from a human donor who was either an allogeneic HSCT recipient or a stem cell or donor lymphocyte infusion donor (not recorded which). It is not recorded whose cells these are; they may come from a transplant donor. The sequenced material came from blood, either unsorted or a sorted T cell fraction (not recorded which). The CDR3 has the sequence CASSLSVSSYNEQFF. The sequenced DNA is TGCGCCAGCAGCCTCTCGGTGAGCTCCTACAATGAGCAGTTCTTC. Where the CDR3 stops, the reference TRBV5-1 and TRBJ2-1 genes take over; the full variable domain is KAGVTQTPRYLIKTRGQQVTLSCSPISGHRSVSWYQQTPGQGLQFLFEYFSETQRNKGNFPGRFSGRQFSNSRSEMNVSTLELGDSALYLCASSLSVSSYNEQFFGPGTRLTVL.